This T cell receptor beta chain comes out of a study of lymphopenia after photon versus proton radiotherapy. Assay: immunoSEQ multiplex PCR; the TCRdb copy retains only in-frame clones and omits some. Of tens of thousands of clones detected, approximately 87% appear once; the ten largest clones hold under 14%. CDR3 length: 14 residues. CDR1 is SGHDT, CDR2 YYEEEE, per germline. V shed 3 bases, J shed 4 bases, and the junction held 3 bases outside the gene matches. The V gene is TRBV5-6, the J gene TRBJ1-5, with TRBD1 identical over 8 bases. The starting material was peripheral blood, obtained from a patient treated with proton-based radiotherapy. The TCR was taken from an elderly man with esophageal cancer. In nucleotides, the CDR3 is TGTGCCAGCAGCTCCGGACAGGGAAATCAGCCCCAGCATTTT. This translates into CASSSGQGNQPQHF.